This T cell receptor (beta chain) was obtained from a study of post-analysis software for immune sequencing data (dated by TCRdb to about 2015). For context, the study as a whole: Disease courses on record covered relapsing-remitting, secondary progressive and progressive-relapsing multiple sclerosis, though some patients had no subtype annotation. Patient repertoires were compared against ten to eleven previously published healthy control repertoires from donors aged about 6 to 27 years. A subset of samples was prepared in parallel using single-end sample barcoding, then pooled and co-amplified after Illumina adapter ligation.

V is pruned by 3 bases and J by 14 bases, leaving 7 bases of the junction without a gene match. Taken from cysteine to phenylalanine, the CDR3 has 12 residues. Just CDR3 DNA is preserved here, 36 bases in frame from base 1. CDR1 and CDR2 are read off the germline V gene as MDHEN and SYDVKM. To demonstrate the VDJtools post-analysis software, TCR beta repertoires were profiled from the peripheral blood of about 14 young patients with multiple sclerosis. The multiple sclerosis patients were children and adolescents between roughly 6 and 16 years of age. Points on this clonotype: The antigen it binds to is not known. Base qualities were left out, and no much larger clone turns up one base away.

Library construction relied on PCR. The data were produced on an Illumina HiSeq 2500. Unique molecular identifiers were incorporated into TCR beta cDNA libraries to reduce PCR and sequencing biases. Approximately 500,000 cDNA molecules were obtained per 1 to 10 million input T cells, so each molecule approximated one T cell. The patient libraries were prepared and sequenced using the same protocol as the earlier healthy control dataset. Within a given batch, samples were prepared together, multiplexed and sequenced on the same HiSeq lane. The source study handled its data this way. MIGEC handled the raw barcoded reads, throwing out single-read molecular identifier groups before consensus assembly and CDR3 extraction. Clonotype tables were post-analysed with VDJtools, and diversity was normalized by down-sampling all datasets to the smallest sample size. In repertoire overlap clustering, CDR3 amino acid sequences, but not nucleotide sequences, were matched to correct batch-related cross-sample contamination. TCRdb reprocessing: public reads trimmed at Q25 with fastp, clones called with MiXCR, in-frame beta chains kept. Every CDR3 protein is listed once, alongside the most common genes and DNA of its rows. In this record, the V and J calls reflect TCRdb's handling and not the investigators' own analysis. The sample profile shows fewer than 900,000 distinct CDR3 sequences; approximately 44% of them were found once. 4.9% of the sample belongs to the ten largest clones.

Results and caveats for the whole study, not just this receptor: The control group was slightly older than the multiple sclerosis patient group. Strong co-clustering of samples prepared in the same batch was shown by direct clustering with F measure, prompting a batch-effect correction. Multiple sclerosis patients had significantly lower normalized Chao1 diversity than controls, a result that suggests substantial peripheral T-cell clonal expansion. About five TRBV segments, including TRBV5-6, TRBV5-1 and TRBV20-1, were significantly more frequent in patients than controls.

The TCR comes from a girl aged 10 to 17 with multiple sclerosis. Recombination connected TRBV28 to TRBJ2-1, and TRBD2 aligns with 7 junction nucleotides. Sequenced: blood. The CDR3 loop reads CASSFPGREEFF. The nucleotide sequence is given as TGTGCCAGCAGTTTCCCAGGGAGGGAGGAGTTCTTC.